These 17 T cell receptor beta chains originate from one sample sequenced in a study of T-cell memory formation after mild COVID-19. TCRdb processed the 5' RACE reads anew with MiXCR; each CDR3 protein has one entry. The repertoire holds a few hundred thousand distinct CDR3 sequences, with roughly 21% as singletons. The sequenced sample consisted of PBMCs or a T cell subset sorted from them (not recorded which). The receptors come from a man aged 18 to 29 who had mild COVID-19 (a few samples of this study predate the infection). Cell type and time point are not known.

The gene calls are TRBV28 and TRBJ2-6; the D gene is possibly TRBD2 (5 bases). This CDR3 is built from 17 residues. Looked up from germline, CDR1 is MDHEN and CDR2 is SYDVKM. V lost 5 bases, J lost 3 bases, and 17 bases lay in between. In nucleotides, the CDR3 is TGTGCCAGCAGTCTCGGTCGGCACGGGGTTGGGGCCAACGTCCTGACTTTC. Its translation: CASSLGRHGVGANVLTF.

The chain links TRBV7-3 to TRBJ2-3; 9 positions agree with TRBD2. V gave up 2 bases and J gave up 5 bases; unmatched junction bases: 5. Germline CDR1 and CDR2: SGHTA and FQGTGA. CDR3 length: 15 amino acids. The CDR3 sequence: CASSLGPSGVDTQYF. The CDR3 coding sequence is TGTGCCAGCAGCTTAGGGCCTAGCGGGGTAGATACGCAGTATTTT.

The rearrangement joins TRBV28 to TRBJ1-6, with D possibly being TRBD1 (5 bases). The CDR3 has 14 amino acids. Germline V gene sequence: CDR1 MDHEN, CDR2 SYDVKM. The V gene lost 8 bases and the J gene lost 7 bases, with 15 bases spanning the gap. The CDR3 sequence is CASQKGHLNSPLHF. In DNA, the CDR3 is TGTGCCAGCCAAAAAGGACATTTGAATTCACCCCTCCACTTT.

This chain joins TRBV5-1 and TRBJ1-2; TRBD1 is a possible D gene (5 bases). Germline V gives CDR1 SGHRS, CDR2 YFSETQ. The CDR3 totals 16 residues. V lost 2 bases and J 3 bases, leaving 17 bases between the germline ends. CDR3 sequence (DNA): TGCGCCAGCAGCTTATGGGGGTCTCCTGATCACTATGGCTACACCTTC. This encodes CASSLWGSPDHYGYTF.

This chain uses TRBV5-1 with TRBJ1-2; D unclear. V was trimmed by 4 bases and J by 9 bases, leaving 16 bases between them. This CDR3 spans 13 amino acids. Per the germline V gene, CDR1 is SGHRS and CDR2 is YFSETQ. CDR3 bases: TGCGCCAGCAGCCGGCGGTCTCGGGGAAGCTACACCTTC. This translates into CASSRRSRGSYTF.

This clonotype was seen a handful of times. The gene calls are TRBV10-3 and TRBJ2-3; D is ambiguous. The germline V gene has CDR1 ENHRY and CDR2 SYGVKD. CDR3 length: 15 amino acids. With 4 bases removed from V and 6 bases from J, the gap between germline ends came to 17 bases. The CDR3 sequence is CAISVRAKPPDTQYF. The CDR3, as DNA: TGTGCCATCAGTGTACGGGCCAAGCCTCCGGATACGCAGTATTTT.

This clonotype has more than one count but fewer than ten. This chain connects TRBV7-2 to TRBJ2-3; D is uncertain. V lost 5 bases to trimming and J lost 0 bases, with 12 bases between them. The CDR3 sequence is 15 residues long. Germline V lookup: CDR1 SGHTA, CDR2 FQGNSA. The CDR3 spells CASSRQLSSTDTQYF. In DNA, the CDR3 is TGTGCCAGCAGCCGCCAGTTATCCAGCACAGATACGCAGTATTTT.

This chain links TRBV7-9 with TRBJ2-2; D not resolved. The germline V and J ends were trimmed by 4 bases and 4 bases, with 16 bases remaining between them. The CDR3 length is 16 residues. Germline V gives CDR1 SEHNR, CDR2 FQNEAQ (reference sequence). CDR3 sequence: CASSSAEISSTGELFF. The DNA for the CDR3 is TGTGCCAGCAGCTCGGCAGAAATCTCGAGCACCGGGGAGCTGTTTTTT.

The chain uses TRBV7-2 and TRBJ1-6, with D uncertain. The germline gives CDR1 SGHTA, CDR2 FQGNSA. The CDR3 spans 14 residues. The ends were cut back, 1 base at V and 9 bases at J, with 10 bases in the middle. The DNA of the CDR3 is TGTGCCAGCAGCTTAGAGGCAGTATCTTCACCCCTCCACTTT. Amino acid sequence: CASSLEAVSSPLHF.

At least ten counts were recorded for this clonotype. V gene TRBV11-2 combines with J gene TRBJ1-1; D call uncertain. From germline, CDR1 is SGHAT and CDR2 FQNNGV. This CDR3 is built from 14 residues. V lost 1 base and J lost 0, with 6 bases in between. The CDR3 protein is CASSLVGLNTEAFF. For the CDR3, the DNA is TGTGCCAGCAGCTTAGTAGGGTTGAACACTGAAGCTTTCTTT.

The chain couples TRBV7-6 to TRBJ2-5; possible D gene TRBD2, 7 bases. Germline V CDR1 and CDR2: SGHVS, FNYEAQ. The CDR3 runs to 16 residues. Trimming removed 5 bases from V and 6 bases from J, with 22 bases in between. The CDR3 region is CASSPARGAIVKTQYF. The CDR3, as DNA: TGTGCCAGCAGCCCAGCTCGGGGGGCCATTGTCAAGACCCAGTACTTC.

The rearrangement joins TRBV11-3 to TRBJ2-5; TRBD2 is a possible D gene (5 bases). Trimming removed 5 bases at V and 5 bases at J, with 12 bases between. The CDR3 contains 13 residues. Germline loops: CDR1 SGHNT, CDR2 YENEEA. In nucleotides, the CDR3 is TGTGCCAGCAGCGGCGGAGGTCGGGAGACCCAGTACTTC. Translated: CASSGGGRETQYF.

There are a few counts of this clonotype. CDR3: CASSFGPGPPPRSQYF. In DNA, the CDR3 is TGTGCCAGCAGCTTCGGTCCGGGACCTCCTCCCCGCTCGCAGTATTTT. The gene calls are TRBV7-2 and TRBJ2-3; possibly TRBD1 or TRBD2 for D (5 bases each). The V end lost 3 bases, the J end lost 10 bases, and 23 bases lay between the germline ends. Germline V lookup: CDR1 SGHTA, CDR2 FQGNSA. The CDR3 spans 16 residues. The full variable domain, completed using reference TRBV7-2 and TRBJ2-3, is GAGVSQSPSNKVTEKGKDVELRCDPISGHTALYWYRQSLGQGLEFLIYFQGNSAPDKSGLPSDRFSAERTGGSVSTLTIQRTQQEDSAVYLCASSFGPGPPPRSQYFGPGTRLTVL.

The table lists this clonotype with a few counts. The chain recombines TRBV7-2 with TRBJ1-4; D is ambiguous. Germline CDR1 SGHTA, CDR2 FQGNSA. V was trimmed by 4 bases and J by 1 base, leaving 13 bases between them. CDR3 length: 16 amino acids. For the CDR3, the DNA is TGTGCCAGCAGCTGGAGGGAGATGGGAACTAATGAAAAACTGTTTTTT. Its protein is CASSWREMGTNEKLFF.

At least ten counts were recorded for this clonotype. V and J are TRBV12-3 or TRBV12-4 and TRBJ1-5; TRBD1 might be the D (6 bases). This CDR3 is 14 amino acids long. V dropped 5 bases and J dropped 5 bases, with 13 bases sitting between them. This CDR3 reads CASSPQGTDQPQHF. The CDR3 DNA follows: TGTGCCAGCAGTCCCCAGGGGACGGATCAGCCCCAGCATTTT.

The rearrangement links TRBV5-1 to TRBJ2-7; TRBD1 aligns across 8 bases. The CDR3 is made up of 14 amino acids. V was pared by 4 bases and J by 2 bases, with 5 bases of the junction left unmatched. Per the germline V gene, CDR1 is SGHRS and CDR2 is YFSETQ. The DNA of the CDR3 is TGCGCCAGCAGCCCCCGGGACAGGCCCTACGAGCAGTACTTC. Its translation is CASSPRDRPYEQYF.

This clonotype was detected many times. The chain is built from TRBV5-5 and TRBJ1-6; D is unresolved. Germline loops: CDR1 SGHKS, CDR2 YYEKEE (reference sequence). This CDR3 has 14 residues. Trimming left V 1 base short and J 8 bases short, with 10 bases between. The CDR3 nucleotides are TGTGCCAGCAGCTTGCGGGCAAGGGATTCACCCCTCCACTTT. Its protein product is CASSLRARDSPLHF.